These 25 T cell receptor beta chains were sequenced from one sample in a study of blood T cell repertoires in COVID-19. Profiling relied on immunoSEQ multiplex PCR, and the TCRdb table lists in-frame clones only, not all of them. The table has roughly 340,000 clones, around 87% seen once. Sequencing was performed on PBMCs or T cells enriched from blood (not recorded which). Receptors originate from a man aged 40-49 years in a cohort exposed to, infected with or recovered from COVID-19 (not recorded which).

This chain joins TRBV5-6 and TRBJ2-6, with D maybe TRBD2 (5 bases). Trimming shortened V by 4 bases and J by 4 bases, and 9 bases separated the two germline ends. This CDR3 comprises 14 residues. Germline V gene lookup returns CDR1 SGHDT and CDR2 YYEEEE. The CDR3 DNA reads TGTGCCAGCAGCCGGGGTGAAGGGGCCAACGTCCTGACTTTC. This codes for CASSRGEGANVLTF. Combining the CDR3 with reference TRBV5-6 and TRBJ2-6 gives the whole variable domain DAGVTQSPTHLIKTRGQQVTLRCSPKSGHDTVSWYQQALGQGPQFIFQYYEEEERQRGNFPDRFSGHQFPNYSSELNVNALLLGDSALYLCASSRGEGANVLTFGAGSRLTVL.

The chain is built from TRBV7-8 and TRBJ2-5, with D possibly TRBD2 on 6 matching bases. The CDR3 loop spans 15 amino acids. Deletions cut 0 bases from V and 6 bases from J, with 14 bases between. Germline CDR1 reads SGHVS; CDR2 reads FQNEAQ. CDR3 bases: TGTGCCAGCAGCTTAGCCAGACTGGGGAGGAAGACCCAGTACTTC. Its translation is CASSLARLGRKTQYF.

The gene calls are TRBV11-2 and TRBJ2-1; tentatively, D is TRBD2 (5 bases). Germline values: CDR1 SGHAT, CDR2 FQNNGV. The CDR3 totals 16 residues. The V end was cut by 3 bases, the J end by 8 bases, with 20 bases between. The CDR3 protein is CASSLGAAKSMDEQFF. In DNA form, the CDR3 reads TGTGCCAGCAGCTTGGGAGCGGCAAAGAGTATGGATGAGCAGTTCTTC.

In this sample, this clone turned up once. This rearrangement joins TRBV3-1 (or the pseudogene TRBV3-2) to TRBJ2-1, with 7 nucleotides matching TRBD2. CDR3 size: 14 residues. CDR1 and CDR2 (germline): LGHDT, YNNKEL (reference sequence). V shed 1 base and J 8 bases; nucleotides not matched to a gene: 5. For the CDR3, the DNA is TGTGCCAGCAGCCAAGTTCGACTAGCCCATGAGCAGTTCTTC. It specifies CASSQVRLAHEQFF.

V usage is TRBV18 and J usage is TRBJ2-6; maybe TRBD1 (5 bases). Trimming removed 2 bases from V and 0 bases from J, with 14 bases in between. CDR3 length: 18 amino acids. In germline, CDR1 is KGHSH, CDR2 LQKENI. This chain's CDR3 is CASSPGQGLLSGANVLTF. CDR3 nucleotides: TGTGCCAGCTCACCAGGGCAGGGCCTGCTCTCTGGGGCCAACGTCCTGACTTTC.

The chain has TRBV6-2 or TRBV6-3 and TRBJ2-1; 7 positions match TRBD2. In germline, CDR1 is MNHEY, CDR2 SVGEGT. Losses at the gene ends were 2 bases for V and 6 bases for J; bases not matched to a gene: 7. This CDR3 is 15 amino acids long. The CDR3 coding sequence is TGTGCCAGCAGTTACCCTAGCGGCGGAAGCAATGAGCAGTTCTTC. Protein sequence: CASSYPSGGSNEQFF.

V and J are TRBV2 and TRBJ1-1, with 7 bases that match TRBD1. The V and J ends lost 3 bases and 6 bases, in that order; junction bases with no gene match: 10. CDR1 SNHLY and CDR2 FYNNEI come from the germline V gene. There are 15 residues in the CDR3. The CDR3 coding sequence is TGTGCCAGCAGTGAGATACAGGGGTTGGGGGCTGAAGCTTTCTTT. This translates into CASSEIQGLGAEAFF.

This sequence joins TRBV2 and TRBJ2-2; perhaps TRBD2 as D (6 bases). This CDR3 has 13 residues. Germline CDR1 and CDR2: SNHLY and FYNNEI. Trimming took 7 bases from V and 3 from J, leaving 9 bases between them. The CDR3 protein is CASNWDYTGELFF. The CDR3 coding sequence is TGTGCCAGCAATTGGGACTACACCGGGGAGCTGTTTTTT.

The chain links TRBV28 to TRBJ1-5, with 7 nucleotides matching TRBD1. The CDR3 consists of 14 residues. Unmatched junction bases numbered 5, after V lost 3 bases and J lost 6 bases. Germline-derived CDR1 and CDR2 are MDHEN and SYDVKM. CDR3 nucleotides: TGTGCCAGCAGTTTGGTCAGGGGGGTTCAGCCCCAGCATTTT. It encodes CASSLVRGVQPQHF.

The gene calls are TRBV11-1 and TRBJ1-5, with TRBD1 as a possible D gene (5 bases). V was shortened by 2 bases and J by 4 bases, with 6 bases between the two germline ends. This CDR3 region has 13 residues. CDR1 and CDR2 (germline): SGHAT, FQDESV (reference sequence). CDR3 in amino acids: CASSLQGNQPQHF. CDR3 DNA: TGTGCCAGCAGCTTACAGGGTAATCAGCCCCAGCATTTT.

The chain has TRBV21-1 and TRBJ1-2; TRBD1 was called by the table and not checked on the DNA. TRBV21-1 is shown as a pseudogene. This CDR3 has 16 residues. CDR3 DNA: TGTGCCAGCAGCAACCTTGAACAGGGGCGATTCTATGGCTACACCTTC. Amino acid sequence: CASSNLEQGRFYGYTF.

V gene TRBV28 combines with J gene TRBJ2-2, with 8 nucleotides matching TRBD1. Germline loops: CDR1 MDHEN, CDR2 SYDVKM. The CDR3 has 15 amino acids. With V trimmed by 6 bases and J by 4 bases, 7 bases remained unmatched. CDR3 amino acids: CASRSGGAGTGELFF. The CDR3 nucleotides read TGTGCCAGCAGGTCAGGGGGCGCGGGCACCGGGGAGCTGTTTTTT.

The chain recombines TRBV19 with TRBJ2-2; D is possibly TRBD1 (5 bases). Looked up from germline, CDR1 is LNHDA and CDR2 is SQIVND (reference sequence). The length of the CDR3 is 12 residues. V shed 3 bases and J shed 9 bases, with 8 bases lying between them. The CDR3 DNA reads as TGTGCCAGTAGTATTGGGGCGAGGGAGCTGTTTTTT. Translation: CASSIGARELFF.

The chain is built from TRBV24-1 and TRBJ2-2, with D possibly TRBD1 on 6 matching bases. Germline loops: CDR1 KGHDR, CDR2 SFDVKD. The V and J ends lost 6 bases and 5 bases respectively, with 18 bases between them. The CDR3 has 16 residues. As DNA, the CDR3 is TGTGCCACCAGTTCGCAGGGGTCTGGGTTTACCGGGGAGCTGTTTTTT. It codes for CATSSQGSGFTGELFF.

In its sample, this clone was seen once. The V and J genes are TRBV7-8 and TRBJ1-5; 9 nucleotides match TRBD1. This CDR3 has 18 residues. V lost 5 bases, J lost 0 bases, and 11 bases stayed unmatched. CDR1 and CDR2 from the germline V gene are SGHVS and FQNEAQ. For the CDR3, the DNA is TGTGCCAGCAGCCCATCAACAGGGGGCCTTTATAGCAATCAGCCCCAGCATTTT. It is translated as CASSPSTGGLYSNQPQHF.

V and J are TRBV30 and TRBJ2-7; 9 bases are a match to TRBD2. With 1 base clipped from V and 4 bases from J, the junction kept 5 bases outside the gene matches. This CDR3 region has 14 residues. CDR1 and CDR2 from the germline V gene are GTSNPN and SVGIG (reference sequence). The CDR3 protein is CAWSAAGGRYEQYF. The CDR3 nucleotides read TGTGCCTGGAGTGCTGCGGGAGGGAGGTACGAGCAGTACTTC.

The V call is TRBV5-1, the J call TRBJ1-2; 7 bases match TRBD1. The CDR3 is 15 amino acids. Germline CDR1 is SGHRS and CDR2 is YFSETQ. The V gene end was trimmed by 7 bases and the J gene end by 1 base; junction bases not matched to a gene: 10. The CDR3 bases are TGCGCCAGCCAAACCGGGACAGCTATTAACTATGGCTACACCTTC. Protein: CASQTGTAINYGYTF.

This clone was detected once. The chain links TRBV30 to TRBJ2-5, with D possibly TRBD2 on 7 matching bases. The CDR3 covers 13 residues. V was trimmed by 4 bases and J by 7 bases, leaving 16 bases between them. Per the germline V gene, CDR1 is GTSNPN and CDR2 is SVGIG (reference sequence). This chain's CDR3 is CAWIRGGRGTQYF. The CDR3 region has the DNA TGTGCCTGGATTAGGGGGGGGAGGGGGACCCAGTACTTC. The full variable domain, with the rest looked up from reference TRBV30 and TRBJ2-5, is SQTIHQWPATLVQPVGSPLSLECTVEGTSNPNLYWYRQAAGRGLQLLFYSVGIGQISSEVPQNLSASRPQDRQFILSSKKLLLSDSGFYLCAWIRGGRGTQYFGPGTRLLVL.

The chain combines TRBV25-1 with TRBJ2-2; tentative D call: TRBD1 (6 bases). This CDR3 has 16 residues. The germline V gene encodes CDR1 MGHDK and CDR2 SYGVNS. The ends were cut back, 5 bases at V and 0 bases at J, with 13 bases in the middle. This chain's CDR3 is CASSYLTGANTGELFF. The DNA for the CDR3 is TGTGCCAGCAGTTACCTGACAGGAGCGAACACCGGGGAGCTGTTTTTT.

The chain is built from TRBV27 and TRBJ2-7; possibly TRBD2 for D (6 bases). In germline, CDR1 is MNHEY, CDR2 SMNVEV (reference sequence). Deletions cut 0 bases from V and 3 bases from J, with 9 bases between. This CDR3 is built from 14 residues. CDR3 in amino acids: CASSLSQTSYEQYF. The CDR3, as DNA: TGTGCCAGCAGTTTATCCCAGACTAGCTACGAGCAGTACTTC.

Only one count was recorded for this clone. This rearrangement joins TRBV27 to TRBJ2-7; 14 bases line up with TRBD2. Germline trimming cut 4 bases from V and 4 bases from J; bases unmatched to any gene: 3. CDR3 length: 15 residues. CDR1 MNHEY and CDR2 SMNVEV come from the germline V gene (reference sequence). The CDR3: CASSYGTSGSYEQYF. CDR3 in DNA: TGTGCCAGCAGTTACGGGACTAGCGGGAGTTACGAGCAGTACTTC.

The chain uses TRBV11-3 and TRBJ2-1; TRBD1 matches 8 bases. The CDR3 length is 17 residues. The germline CDR1 and CDR2 sequences are SGHNT and YENEEA. V shed 1 base and J 7 bases; nucleotides not matched to a gene: 12. The CDR3 loop reads CASSLGRSGGPSNEQFF. CDR3 DNA: TGTGCCAGCAGCTTAGGTCGGTCAGGGGGCCCCTCGAATGAGCAGTTCTTC.

The chain links TRBV9 to TRBJ1-5; maybe TRBD1 (5 bases). CDR1 and CDR2 (germline): SGDLS, YYNGEE. The CDR3 is made up of 13 amino acids. V was trimmed by 3 bases and J by 4 bases, leaving 8 bases between them. The CDR3, as DNA: TGTGCCAGCAGCGGGCAGGGAAATCAGCCCCAGCATTTT. Protein sequence: CASSGQGNQPQHF.

The chain is built from TRBV7-8 and TRBJ1-6; 7 bases fit TRBD1. J lost 7 bases, V lost 5 bases, and 5 bases had no gene match. This CDR3 is 14 amino acids long. Germline V lookup: CDR1 SGHVS, CDR2 FQNEAQ. CDR3 in amino acids: CASSVTGQNSPLHF. The DNA for the CDR3 is TGTGCCAGCAGCGTGACAGGGCAAAATTCACCCCTCCACTTT.

This chain joins TRBV7-2 and TRBJ1-6, with a possible D match to TRBD1 (5 bases). V was pared by 5 bases and J by 7 bases, with 18 bases between. Looked up from germline, CDR1 is SGHTA and CDR2 is FQGNSA. This CDR3 spans 16 amino acids. As DNA, the CDR3 is TGTGCCAGCAGCCTCTCTCGACAGATCTGGAATTCACCCCTCCACTTT. It yields the protein CASSLSRQIWNSPLHF.